The 2 T cell receptor beta chains below all came from one sample that was sequenced in a study of T cell responses to AZD1222 COVID-19 vaccine. Here immunoSEQ multiplex PCR was the method, and the copy in TCRdb shows in-frame clones only, minus some. This sample yields approximately 84,000 clones, of which approximately 85% are seen a single time; about 10% belongs to the top ten. Sequenced here: peripheral blood, sampled 28 days after the second AZD1222 dose. These receptor sequences come from an adult who received the AZD1222 COVID-19 vaccine.

The chain carries TRBV2 and TRBJ2-1; D unresolved. CDR3 length equals 15 residues. With 5 bases removed from V and 1 base from J, the gap between germline ends came to 12 bases. Germline CDR1 SNHLY, CDR2 FYNNEI. CDR3 bases: TGTGCCAGCAGTCCAAGGCTGGGATCCTACAATGAGCAGTTCTTC. It encodes CASSPRLGSYNEQFF. Full variable domain (rest looked up from reference TRBV2 and TRBJ2-1): EPEVTQTPSHQVTQMGQEVILRCVPISNHLYFYWYRQILGQKVEFLVSFYNNEISEKSEIFDDQFSVERPDGSNFTLKIRSTKLEDSAMYFCASSPRLGSYNEQFFGPGTRLTVL.

The chain uses TRBV24-1 and TRBJ1-5; the match to TRBD1 covers 7 bases. This CDR3 is built from 16 residues. Trimming took 3 bases from V and 2 from J; bases not matched to a gene: 6. Germline CDR1 is KGHDR and CDR2 is SFDVKD. For the CDR3, the DNA is TGTGCCACCAGTGATAACAGGGGCCGGGGCAATCAGCCCCAGCATTTT. Residues: CATSDNRGRGNQPQHF.